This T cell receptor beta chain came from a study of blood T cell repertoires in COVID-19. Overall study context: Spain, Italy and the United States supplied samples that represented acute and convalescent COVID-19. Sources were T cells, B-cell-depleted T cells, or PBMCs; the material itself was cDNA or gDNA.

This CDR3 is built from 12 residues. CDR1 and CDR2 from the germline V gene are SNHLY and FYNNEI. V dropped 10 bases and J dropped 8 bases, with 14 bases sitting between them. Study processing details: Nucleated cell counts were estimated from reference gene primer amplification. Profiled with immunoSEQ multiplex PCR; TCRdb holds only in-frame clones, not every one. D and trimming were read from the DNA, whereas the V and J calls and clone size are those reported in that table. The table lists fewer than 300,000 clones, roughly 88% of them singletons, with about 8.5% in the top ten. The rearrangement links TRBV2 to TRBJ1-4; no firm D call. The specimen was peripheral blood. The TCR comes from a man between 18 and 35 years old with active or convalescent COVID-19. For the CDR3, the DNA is TGTGCCACCACGCGGACGGGGGAAAAACTGTTTTTT. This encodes CATTRTGEKLFF.